This T cell receptor (beta chain) derives from a study of tumor-infiltrating lymphocytes in glioblastoma multiforme. Study outcomes and limitations: Just one glioblastoma patient contributed to the TCR-mutation comparison. RNA-based TCR sequencing may distort clone frequencies, since cells carry unequal TCR transcript numbers.

Germline assignment: CDR1 DFQATT and CDR2 SNEGSKA (reference sequence). The CDR3 consists of 15 residues. TCR beta libraries were built from RNA through three nested multiplex PCR rounds using modified ARM-PCR. A C-beta primer primed TCRB cDNA from roughly 0.51 ug RNA. These TCRB libraries lack any described unique molecular identifiers. Each CDR3 protein gets one entry after TCRdb re-called the multiplex PCR reads with MiXCR. The table shows about 15,000 distinct CDR3 sequences, with over 65% occurring only once. Of note for this clonotype: What it binds is unknown. Relative to the germline gene, one junction end is altered; a read error may explain this.

This rearrangement joins TRBV20-1 to TRBJ1-5; D is possibly TRBD1 (6 bases). Sequencing input: brain tumor tissue. This clonotype originated in a male donor with glioblastoma. CDR3 coding DNA: TGCAGTGCTGGAGATCGGGACAAGGGTTTTCAGTCCCAGCATTTT. The encoded protein is CSAGDRDKGFQSQHF.